A single sample gave rise to the 22 T cell receptor beta chains below, sequenced in a study of blood T cell repertoires in COVID-19. This table comes from immunoSEQ multiplex PCR, and its TCRdb copy is limited to in-frame clones, with some not included. This sample has 150,000 or so clones; 86% occur once, and the top ten carry approximately 4.5%. Sequencing input: PBMCs or T cells enriched from blood (not recorded which). The receptor source for this set is a man aged 45-60 years who had recovered from COVID-19.

CDR3 region: CASSPPRRTSGHEQFF. CDR3 bases: TGTGCCAGTAGTCCCCCCCGGCGGACTAGCGGGCATGAGCAGTTCTTC. The chain recombines TRBV19 with TRBJ2-1, with 11 positions matching TRBD2. The CDR3 consists of 16 residues. With 5 bases clipped from V and 8 bases from J, the junction kept 11 bases outside the gene matches. Germline CDR1 is LNHDA and CDR2 is SQIVND (reference sequence). The variable domain in full, with the rest retrieved from reference TRBV19 and TRBJ2-1, is DGGITQSPKYLFRKEGQNVTLSCEQNLNHDAMYWYRQDPGQGLRLIYYSQIVNDFQKGDIAEGYSVSREKKESFPLTVTSAQKNPTAFYLCASSPPRRTSGHEQFFGPGTRLTVL.

V gene TRBV7-9 combines with J gene TRBJ2-7, with 10 bases lining up with TRBD1. Germline loops: CDR1 SEHNR, CDR2 FQNEAQ (reference sequence). Germline trimming cut 5 bases from V and 5 bases from J; bases unmatched to any gene: 6. The CDR3 is made up of 14 amino acids. CDR3 loop: CASSPSGTGDEQYF. In nucleotides, the CDR3 is TGTGCCAGCAGCCCATCCGGGACAGGGGACGAGCAGTACTTC. The full variable domain, its missing parts supplied by reference TRBV7-9 and TRBJ2-7, is DTGVSQNPRHKITKRGQNVTFRCDPISEHNRLYWYRQTLGQGPEFLTYFQNEAQLEKSRLLSDRFSAERPKGSFSTLEIQRTEQGDSAMYLCASSPSGTGDEQYFGPGTRLTVT.

This chain links TRBV27 with TRBJ2-7; TRBD1 agrees at 8 bases. The CDR3 spans 15 residues. CDR1 MNHEY and CDR2 SMNVEV come from the germline V gene (reference sequence). V was clipped by 2 bases and J by 3 bases; unmatched bases: 6. CDR3 protein: CASSLRQGAYYEQYF. The DNA for the CDR3 is TGTGCCAGCAGTTTAAGGCAGGGGGCATACTACGAGCAGTACTTC.

The chain employs TRBV3-1 (or the pseudogene TRBV3-2) and TRBJ1-1, with D tentatively TRBD1 (5 bases). The germline V gene has CDR1 LGHDT and CDR2 YNNKEL (reference sequence). The ends were cut back, 4 bases at V and 1 base at J, with 10 bases in the middle. This CDR3 comprises 14 residues. The CDR3 bases are TGTGCCAGCAGCCTAAGACAGCAGAACACTGAAGCTTTCTTT. This codes for CASSLRQQNTEAFF.

J is TRBJ1-4 and V is TRBV7-2; TRBD1 matches 7 bases. CDR3 length: 15 residues. CDR1 is SGHTA, CDR2 FQGNSA, per germline. V lost 4 bases to trimming and J lost 4 bases; unmatched junction nucleotides: 6. CDR3: CASSSIQGFNEKLFF. The CDR3 DNA reads as TGTGCCAGCAGCTCCATACAGGGGTTTAATGAAAAACTGTTTTTT.

The rearrangement uses TRBV5-8 and TRBJ1-5, with D maybe TRBD1 (5 bases). Germline CDR1 SGHTS, CDR2 YDEGEE. The CDR3 consists of 18 residues. V was pared by 0 bases and J by 3 bases, with 19 bases between. DNA for the CDR3: TGTGCCAGCAGCTTGGGTATGTATTCGTGGACACCCAATCAGCCCCAGCATTTT. Its protein product is CASSLGMYSWTPNQPQHF.

The chain carries TRBV27 and TRBJ2-6, with TRBD1 matching 7 bases. Trimming removed 1 base from V and 0 bases from J; junction bases left unmatched: 18. Germline V gene sequence: CDR1 MNHEY, CDR2 SMNVEV (reference sequence). This CDR3 contains 22 residues. CDR3 region: CASSLWGRTGSRKISGANVLTF. CDR3 bases: TGTGCCAGCAGTTTATGGGGGCGGACAGGTTCTCGCAAAATCTCTGGGGCCAACGTCCTGACTTTC.

V gene TRBV20-1 combines with J gene TRBJ2-3; no clear D gene. Germline loops: CDR1 DFQATT, CDR2 SNEGSKA (reference sequence). The ends were cut back, 6 bases at V and 5 bases at J, with 9 bases in the middle. This CDR3 is 11 amino acids long. The CDR3 DNA sequence: TGCAGTGCCAGTACCGGAGATACGCAGTATTTT. Translation gives CSASTGDTQYF.

The rearrangement links TRBV7-2 to TRBJ1-1; D might be TRBD1 (6 bases). Trimming left V 6 bases short and J 1 base short, with 12 bases between. The CDR3 consists of 14 residues. Germline-derived CDR1 and CDR2 are SGHTA and FQGNSA. As DNA, the CDR3 is TGTGCCAGCAGAATCGGACAGCAGAACACTGAAGCTTTCTTT. Translation gives CASRIGQQNTEAFF.

This clone came up a few times. The CDR3 DNA reads TGCGCCAGCAGATGGACAGGGAGGACTGAAGCTTTCTTT. Residues: CASRWTGRTEAFF. The V gene is TRBV10-1, the J gene TRBJ1-1, with 8 bases fitting TRBD1. V shed 6 bases, J shed 5 bases, and the junction held 5 bases outside the gene matches. Germline loops: CDR1 WNHNN, CDR2 SYGVQD (reference sequence). The CDR3 spans 13 residues.

This clone was picked up one time. CDR3 nucleotide sequence: TGTGCCAGCAGTGCCGACAGGGCCCCTAACTATGGCTACACCTTC. This translates into CASSADRAPNYGYTF. V and J are TRBV25-1 and TRBJ1-2, with 7 positions matching TRBD1. This CDR3 is built from 15 residues. In germline, CDR1 is MGHDK, CDR2 SYGVNS. With 4 bases clipped from V and 0 bases from J, the junction kept 5 bases outside the gene matches.

This chain joins TRBV2 and TRBJ1-4; 7 bases line up with TRBD1. J gave up 5 bases and V 8 bases, and 8 bases lay outside the gene matches. CDR1 is SNHLY, CDR2 FYNNEI, per germline. The CDR3 extends over 14 amino acids. The CDR3 here is CASVSGTENEKLFF. The CDR3, as DNA: TGTGCCAGCGTCTCCGGGACAGAGAATGAAAAACTGTTTTTT.

V is TRBV29-1 and J is TRBJ1-4, with D possibly matching TRBD1 (5 bases). The CDR3 covers 12 residues. Germline V CDR1 and CDR2: SQVTM, ANQGSEA. The V end lost 4 bases, the J end lost 5 bases, and 8 bases lay between the germline ends. The CDR3 nucleotides are TGCAGCGTTGCCGGGGGAAATGAAAAACTGTTTTTT. This translates into CSVAGGNEKLFF.

The V call is TRBV15, the J call TRBJ1-1; unclear D gene. V was clipped by 2 bases and J by 4 bases, with 11 bases between them. This CDR3 region has 14 residues. Germline V gives CDR1 LNHNV, CDR2 YYDKDF (reference sequence). The CDR3 loop is CATSRTSMSTEAFF. The DNA of the CDR3 is TGTGCCACCAGCAGAACGTCAATGAGCACTGAAGCTTTCTTT. The whole variable domain, remainder taken from reference TRBV15 and TRBJ1-1, is DAMVIQNPRYQVTQFGKPVTLSCSQTLNHNVMYWYQQKSSQAPKLLFHYYDKDFNNEADTPDNFQSRRPNTSFCFLDIRSPGLGDTAMYLCATSRTSMSTEAFFGQGTRLTVV.

CDR3 residues: CASSQSRTPLGQPQHF. In DNA form, the CDR3 reads TGCGCCAGCAGTCAATCAAGGACTCCATTAGGTCAGCCCCAGCATTTT. The chain uses TRBV23-1 and TRBJ1-5; D is unresolved. TRBV23-1 qualifies as an ORF whose function is uncertain. The CDR3 runs to 16 residues. V lost 0 bases and J lost 6, with 15 bases in between.

CDR3 region: CASSQAWTSVETQYF. CDR3 nucleotide sequence: TGCGCCAGCAGCCAGGCCTGGACTAGCGTTGAGACCCAGTACTTC. The chain is built from TRBV4-3 and TRBJ2-5; 9 bases fit TRBD2. Germline CDR1 is LGHNA and CDR2 is YSLEER. The CDR3 loop spans 15 amino acids. J gave up 5 bases and V 3 bases, and 7 bases lay outside the gene matches.

The gene calls are TRBV5-6 and TRBJ2-1, with D perhaps matching TRBD1 (5 bases). V was clipped by 0 bases and J by 5 bases, with 9 bases between them. Germline CDR1 SGHDT, CDR2 YYEEEE. The CDR3 has 14 amino acids. The CDR3 region is CASSLVGANNEQFF. In DNA form, the CDR3 reads TGTGCCAGCAGCTTGGTAGGGGCGAACAATGAGCAGTTCTTC.

This rearrangement joins TRBV7-2 to TRBJ2-7; 8 bases are a match to TRBD2. Germline V gene lookup returns CDR1 SGHTA and CDR2 FQGNSA. After removal of 0 bases from V and 5 bases from J, the junction contained 9 bases not matched to a gene. The CDR3 totals 16 residues. Here the CDR3 reads CASSLAAGTSTHEQYF. CDR3 coding DNA: TGTGCCAGCAGCTTAGCAGCCGGGACTAGTACCCACGAGCAGTACTTC.

V is TRBV5-1 and J is TRBJ2-2; no firm D call. The V end lost 5 bases, the J end lost 4 bases, and 9 bases lay between the germline ends. The CDR3 is 13 residues long. Germline V gene lookup returns CDR1 SGHRS and CDR2 YFSETQ. In DNA, the CDR3 is TGCGCCAGCAGTTCCGTGGCCACCGGGGAGCTGTTTTTT. Amino acid sequence: CASSSVATGELFF.

This chain connects TRBV5-1 to TRBJ2-1; TRBD2 matches at 9 bases. With 1 base clipped from V and 15 bases from J, the junction kept 5 bases outside the gene matches. Per germline, CDR1 SGHRS and CDR2 YFSETQ. This CDR3 spans 12 amino acids. The chain's CDR3 is CASSLRGRAAFF. Written as DNA, the CDR3 is TGCGCCAGCAGCTTGCGCGGGAGGGCCGCGTTCTTC.

In DNA, the CDR3 is TGTGCCAGCAGCGGCGACAGGGTACTTGCTGGAAACACCATATATTTT. This encodes CASSGDRVLAGNTIYF. V usage is TRBV5-4 and J usage is TRBJ1-3; 7 nucleotides align to TRBD1. The CDR3 covers 16 residues. V shed 4 bases and J 2 bases; nucleotides not matched to a gene: 9. Germline V CDR1 and CDR2: SGHNT, YYREEE (reference sequence).

The CDR3 region has the DNA TGTGCCAGCAGCGTAGCAACAGCCTCTGGGGCCAACGTCCTGACTTTC. Its translation is CASSVATASGANVLTF. This chain connects TRBV9 to TRBJ2-6; no firm D call. Germline CDR1 is SGDLS and CDR2 is YYNGEE. The V gene lost 0 bases and the J gene lost 0 bases, with 7 bases spanning the gap. There are 16 residues in the CDR3. The variable domain in full, with the rest retrieved from reference TRBV9 and TRBJ2-6, is DSGVTQTPKHLITATGQRVTLRCSPRSGDLSVYWYQQSLDQGLQFLIQYYNGEERAKGNILERFSAQQFPDLHSELNLSSLELGDSALYFCASSVATASGANVLTFGAGSRLTVL.